This T cell receptor (beta chain) was captured in a study of cytomegalovirus exposure and HLA in healthy donors. General study findings and limits: TCR association rates varied by HLA locus in a later analysis, with DRB1 highest and HLA-C lowest. In a later analysis, at a false discovery rate of 0.05, roughly 18,000 TCR beta sequences were associated with HLA alleles. It was reported that TCR beta sequences correctly inferred the HLA-A and HLA-B alleles for most subjects. Per a later analysis, HLA-associated TCR beta chains showed more clonal expansion than other, equally common TCR beta chains.

Both 60 Vbeta primers and 13 Jbeta primers went into the PCR. The repertoire was sequenced with immunoSEQ multiplex PCR; TCRdb's copy has only in-frame clones and lacks some. This table holds about 140,000 clones, approximately 78% found once. A note on this clone: Its antigen is not identified.

The sequence came from a man aged 18 to 30 in good health and CMV-seropositive. The sequenced sample was PBMCs.

The CDR3 DNA follows: TGTGCCAGCAGCCTTAATGGGGGGGCTTTCTTT. This encodes CASSLNGGAFF. The rearrangement joins TRBV9 to TRBJ1-1, with a tentative D call TRBD1 (5 bases). Germline V gene lookup returns CDR1 SGDLS and CDR2 YYNGEE. The CDR3 totals 11 residues. V was shortened by 4 bases and J by 11 bases, with 12 bases between the two germline ends.